This T cell receptor (beta chain) was observed in a study of identical twins. Broader study findings: While abundant cord blood beta clonotypes carried fewer insertions, memory repertoires showed no such pattern.

Only healthy Caucasians were included as donors. Trimming pared 0 bases from V and 2 bases from J, leaving 12 bases between. The CDR3 runs 15 residues. The germline V gene has CDR1 DFQATT and CDR2 SNEGSKA (reference sequence). A single record per CDR3 protein comes from TCRdb applying MiXCR to the 5' RACE reads. This repertoire shows 1.5 million to 2 million distinct CDR3 sequences, under 35% found once; its top ten account for about 0.27%. This clonotype has only a few counts. The antigen is undetermined. The rearrangement uses TRBV20-1 and TRBJ2-3, with D possibly TRBD1 on 5 matching bases. The TCR comes from a newborn girl in good health. Sequenced material: cord blood. In DNA form, the CDR3 reads TGCAGTGCTAGAGATGGGGCAGCCAACACAGATACGCAGTATTTT. Encoded protein: CSARDGAANTDTQYF.